This TCR beta chain was sequenced for a study of cytomegalovirus exposure and HLA in healthy donors. Overall study findings and caveats: In an earlier analysis, most TCR beta V segments were productive about 87% or about 30% of the time.

Remarks on this clone: The target antigen is unknown.

With 60 Vbeta and 13 Jbeta primers, the PCR was carried out. Libraries were prepared by immunoSEQ multiplex PCR; TCRdb keeps only in-frame clonotypes and omits some of them. In all, the sample yields 60,000 to 70,000 clones. Germline loops: CDR1 SGHTA, CDR2 FQGTGA. Losses at the gene ends were 5 bases for V and 7 bases for J; bases not matched to a gene: 7. This CDR3 has 14 residues. The sequenced sample was PBMCs. The V call is TRBV7-3, the J call TRBJ2-7, with 11 nucleotides matching TRBD2. This clonotype was obtained from a man aged 25-40 years in good health and CMV-seropositive. The CDR3 sequence: CASSMTSGAGEQYF. The CDR3 bases are TGTGCCAGCAGCATGACTAGCGGGGCGGGGGAGCAGTACTTC.